Shown below are 24 T cell receptor beta chains from a single sample sequenced in a study of blood T cell repertoires in COVID-19. Sequencing used immunoSEQ multiplex PCR; TCRdb keeps in-frame clones, though not all of them. This sample carries some 350,000 clones, about 89% of them seen once, and the ten largest clones take about 5.7%. Sequenced material: PBMCs or T cells enriched from blood (not recorded which). Receptors were obtained from a woman aged 25 to 39 who had recovered from COVID-19.

The chain uses TRBV5-6 and TRBJ1-3, with D perhaps matching TRBD1 (5 bases). The CDR3 covers 15 residues. Germline loops: CDR1 SGHDT, CDR2 YYEEEE. Trimming shortened V by 4 bases and J by 0 bases, and 11 bases separated the two germline ends. The DNA for the CDR3 is TGTGCCAGCAGCATTTGGGGGGGCTCTGGAAACACCATATATTTT. Protein product: CASSIWGGSGNTIYF.

This chain uses TRBV30 with TRBJ1-3; D may be TRBD1 (5 bases). Between the trimmed V and J ends, which lost 1 base and 2 bases, there was a span of 12 bases. Germline V lookup: CDR1 GTSNPN, CDR2 SVGIG (reference sequence). This CDR3 comprises 15 residues. CDR3 in amino acids: CAWSDEGETGNTIYF. In DNA form, the CDR3 reads TGTGCCTGGAGTGATGAAGGGGAAACTGGAAACACCATATATTTT.

The chain couples TRBV19 to TRBJ1-5, with 7 bases lining up with TRBD1. This CDR3 has 15 amino acids. With 9 bases clipped from V and 0 bases from J, the junction kept 8 bases outside the gene matches. Germline CDR1 reads LNHDA; CDR2 reads SQIVND (reference sequence). CDR3: CASFDRAVSNQPQHF. DNA for the CDR3: TGTGCCAGCTTCGACAGGGCTGTTAGCAATCAGCCCCAGCATTTT.

The CDR3 sequence: CASSPGTGDEKLFF. The CDR3 DNA follows: TGCGCCAGCAGCCCCGGGACAGGGGATGAAAAACTGTTTTTT. The genes are TRBV4-3 and TRBJ1-4; 10 bases line up with TRBD1. The V and J ends lost 4 bases and 6 bases, in that order; junction bases with no gene match: 2. This CDR3 spans 14 amino acids. The germline V gene has CDR1 LGHNA and CDR2 YSLEER.

The chain uses TRBV5-1 and TRBJ2-3, with 10 nucleotides matching TRBD1. The CDR3 totals 15 residues. Germline V CDR1 and CDR2: SGHRS, YFSETQ. V shed 5 bases, J shed 4 bases, and the junction held 7 bases outside the gene matches. Here the CDR3 reads CASRRLTGGADTQYF. The CDR3, as DNA: TGCGCCAGCAGACGACTGACAGGGGGCGCAGATACGCAGTATTTT.

For the CDR3, the DNA is TGTGCCACTGAAAGGGCGGGAACCACAGATACGCAGTATTTT. Protein: CATERAGTTDTQYF. The V and J genes are TRBV10-3 and TRBJ2-3; perhaps TRBD2 as D (6 bases). This CDR3 region has 14 residues. CDR1 and CDR2 from the germline V gene are ENHRY and SYGVKD. Trimming stripped 10 bases from V and 2 bases from J, with 16 bases between.

This chain connects TRBV2 to TRBJ1-2, with 10 nucleotides matching TRBD1. Germline V CDR1 and CDR2: SNHLY, FYNNEI. J lost 5 bases, V lost 2 bases, and 8 bases had no gene match. The CDR3 length is 16 residues. The CDR3 loop is CASSETGGQGWYGYTF. CDR3 coding DNA: TGTGCCAGCAGTGAAACGGGGGGACAGGGGTGGTATGGCTACACCTTC.

The V gene is TRBV19, the J gene TRBJ2-1; 9 nucleotides align to TRBD1. Losses at the gene ends were 2 bases for V and 3 bases for J; bases not matched to a gene: 5. Germline loops: CDR1 LNHDA, CDR2 SQIVND (reference sequence). CDR3 length equals 16 residues. CDR3 DNA: TGTGCCAGTAGTATATCTGGGACAGGGCACTACAATGAGCAGTTCTTC. This codes for CASSISGTGHYNEQFF.

This chain links TRBV10-1 with TRBJ1-1, with 7 bases fitting TRBD1. The CDR3 spans 15 residues. V trimming: 3 bases; J trimming: 5 bases; junction bases outside the gene matches: 9. Germline V gene sequence: CDR1 WNHNN, CDR2 SYGVQD (reference sequence). CDR3 DNA: TGCGCCAGCAGTGACCCCACAGGGGCGGATACTGAAGCTTTCTTT. It specifies CASSDPTGADTEAFF.

This clone was seen a single time. The CDR3 nucleotides read TGTGCCAGCAGCTTCCCCGGGGGAGCCTACAATGAGCAGTTCTTC. Its protein product is CASSFPGGAYNEQFF. The chain joins TRBV7-3 to TRBJ2-1, with D possibly TRBD2 on 6 matching bases. Germline V gene data show CDR1 as SGHTA and CDR2 as FQGTGA. Trimming left V 3 bases short and J 2 bases short, with 11 bases between. The CDR3 sequence is 15 residues long. The variable domain in full, completed from reference TRBV7-3 and TRBJ2-1, reads GAGVSQTPSNKVTEKGKYVELRCDPISGHTALYWYRQSLGQGPEFLIYFQGTGAADDSGLPNDRFFAVRPEGSVSTLKIQRTERGDSAVYLCASSFPGGAYNEQFFGPGTRLTVL.

The chain uses TRBV7-9 and TRBJ2-1; 7 nucleotides align to TRBD2. The CDR3 extends over 14 amino acids. The V gene end was trimmed by 8 bases and the J gene end by 4 bases; junction bases not matched to a gene: 8. CDR1 is SEHNR and CDR2 is FQNEAQ in the germline V gene (reference sequence). Here the CDR3 reads CASGYGDYYNEQFF. CDR3 nucleotides: TGTGCCAGCGGCTATGGGGACTATTACAATGAGCAGTTCTTC.

The CDR3 sequence is CASRVPGSPYEQYF. CDR3 nucleotides: TGTGCCAGCAGGGTACCCGGGTCGCCCTACGAGCAGTACTTC. The V gene is TRBV6-5, the J gene TRBJ2-7; D unclear. The CDR3 totals 14 residues. The V gene's germline CDR1 is MNHEY and CDR2 SVGAGI. Between the trimmed V and J ends, which lost 6 bases and 2 bases, there was a span of 14 bases.

This sequence joins TRBV11-2 and TRBJ1-2, with D hard to call. The CDR3 totals 13 residues. Trimming took 3 bases from V and 13 from J, leaving 18 bases between them. The V gene's germline CDR1 is SGHAT and CDR2 FQNNGV. Written as DNA, the CDR3 is TGTGCCAGCAGCTTGAGGGCGACCCTAGTACCCACCTTC. It specifies CASSLRATLVPTF. Full variable domain (rest looked up from reference TRBV11-2 and TRBJ1-2): EAGVAQSPRYKIIEKRQSVAFWCNPISGHATLYWYQQILGQGPKLLIQFQNNGVVDDSQLPKDRFSAERLKGVDSTLKIQPAKLEDSAVYLCASSLRATLVPTFGSGTRLTVV.

The rearrangement links TRBV29-1 to TRBJ1-2; D is perhaps TRBD1 (5 bases). V gave up 7 bases and J gave up 7 bases, with 13 bases separating them. The germline V gene encodes CDR1 SQVTM and CDR2 ANQGSEA. The CDR3 is 11 amino acids. CDR3 sequence: CSARGGPGYTF. The CDR3 DNA follows: TGCAGCGCCCGGGGGGGACCTGGCTACACCTTC.

This chain connects TRBV7-9 to TRBJ1-2; D not resolved. The V gene's germline CDR1 is SEHNR and CDR2 FQNEAQ (reference sequence). The CDR3 is 16 amino acids. V was pared by 2 bases and J by 4 bases, with 17 bases between. CDR3 DNA: TGTGCCAGCAGCTTAATCAACGGGGAGTCAAGCTATGGCTACACCTTC. This gives the protein CASSLINGESSYGYTF.

The V gene is TRBV30, the J gene TRBJ2-1; a possible D gene is TRBD2 (5 bases). Trimming took off 1 base at V and 5 bases at J, with 9 bases between the two ends. Germline V gene data show CDR1 as GTSNPN and CDR2 as SVGIG (reference sequence). This CDR3 has 13 residues. The CDR3 spells CAWSGTPNNEQFF. DNA for the CDR3: TGTGCCTGGAGTGGGACTCCGAACAATGAGCAGTTCTTC.

The chain couples TRBV24-1 to TRBJ2-3, with TRBD1 as a possible D gene (5 bases). CDR1 is KGHDR and CDR2 is SFDVKD in the germline V gene. Trimming took off 3 bases at V and 2 bases at J, with 8 bases between the two ends. This CDR3 spans 14 amino acids. CDR3 loop: CATSDPGITDTQYF. The CDR3 coding sequence is TGTGCCACCAGTGATCCAGGGATCACAGATACGCAGTATTTT.

This chain joins TRBV29-1 and TRBJ1-2, with D uncertain. V shed 6 bases and J shed 4 bases, with 9 bases lying between them. The CDR3 extends over 11 amino acids. Per germline, CDR1 SQVTM and CDR2 ANQGSEA. The CDR3 sequence: CSVRGSYGYTF. CDR3 DNA sequence: TGCAGCGTCCGTGGCAGCTATGGCTACACCTTC.

The rearrangement joins TRBV10-3 to TRBJ1-2, with TRBD1 identical over 12 bases. V lost 10 bases and J lost 8; bases outside the gene matches: 11. The CDR3 extends over 14 amino acids. Germline CDR1 reads ENHRY; CDR2 reads SYGVKD. In nucleotides, the CDR3 is TGTGCCACCGTCCCGGGACAGGGGGCGCGGGGCTACACCTTC. Translated: CATVPGQGARGYTF.

J is TRBJ1-1 and V is TRBV9; the D is unclear. V dropped 4 bases and J dropped 1 base, with 8 bases sitting between them. This CDR3 region has 13 residues. Germline V gene sequence: CDR1 SGDLS, CDR2 YYNGEE. CDR3 residues: CASSPEGNTEAFF. The CDR3 DNA follows: TGTGCCAGCAGCCCCGAGGGGAACACTGAAGCTTTCTTT.

The gene calls are TRBV12-3 or TRBV12-4 and TRBJ2-3; D might be TRBD1 (6 bases). Trimming shortened V by 4 bases and J by 3 bases, and 8 bases separated the two germline ends. There are 13 residues in the CDR3. The CDR3 sequence: CASSYGQTDTQYF. DNA for the CDR3: TGTGCCAGCAGTTATGGACAGACAGATACGCAGTATTTT.

The chain carries TRBV14 and TRBJ1-3; D is undetermined. The germline V and J ends were trimmed by 5 bases and 0 bases, with 11 bases remaining between them. Germline CDR1 reads SGHDN; CDR2 reads FVKESK. This CDR3 region has 15 residues. CDR3 amino acids: CASSISGSSGNTIYF. CDR3 nucleotide sequence: TGTGCCAGCAGCATCTCGGGTAGCTCTGGAAACACCATATATTTT.

This clone has more than one count but fewer than ten. This chain uses TRBV3-1 (or the pseudogene TRBV3-2) with TRBJ1-1; 8 bases are shared with TRBD1. J lost 4 bases, V lost 4 bases, and 5 bases had no gene match. This CDR3 is 14 amino acids long. CDR1 LGHDT and CDR2 YNNKEL come from the germline V gene (reference sequence). The CDR3 protein is CASSPLTGGTEAFF. The CDR3 nucleotides are TGTGCCAGCAGCCCCCTTACAGGGGGCACTGAAGCTTTCTTT.

The chain couples TRBV4-2 to TRBJ1-2; D is unclear. Looked up from germline, CDR1 is LGHNA and CDR2 is YNFKEQ. The V end lost 0 bases, the J end lost 5 bases, and 13 bases lay between the germline ends. CDR3 length: 15 amino acids. CDR3 residues: CASSQDEVPRYGYTF. In DNA, the CDR3 is TGTGCCAGCAGCCAAGATGAGGTCCCCAGATATGGCTACACCTTC.